In this sample, the clone carrying this T cell receptor beta chain turned up a few times. Its target is unknown. Germline CDR1 MNHNS, CDR2 SASEGT. This CDR3 is built from 16 residues. With V trimmed by 3 bases and J by 0 bases, 3 bases remained unmatched. This sample stems from a study of cytomegalovirus exposure and HLA in healthy donors. Study in general: Caucasian-associated ancestry cluster membership applied to just over 80% of 398 genotyped donors. Notes on the study in general: Rarity marked most TCR sequences, yet some public TCRs occurred in many donors. Both high specificity and high sensitivity reportedly marked the classifier's diagnosis of cytomegalovirus status.

These donors counted as nominally healthy when sampled, but unrecorded immune exposures were likely. 60 Vbeta and 13 Jbeta primers were used in PCR. Clones were read by immunoSEQ multiplex PCR, and TCRdb kept only the in-frame ones, dropping some. This repertoire shows about 130,000 clones, around three quarters found once; its top ten account for less than 3%. This sequence joins TRBV6-1 and TRBJ1-4; TRBD1 aligns across 8 bases. The receptor was derived from a man aged 25 to 40 in good health and CMV-seronegative. Sequencing was done on a sample of PBMCs. CDR3 region: CASSDDRGTTNEKLFF. DNA for the CDR3: TGTGCCAGCAGTGACGACAGGGGTACAACTAATGAAAAACTGTTTTTT.